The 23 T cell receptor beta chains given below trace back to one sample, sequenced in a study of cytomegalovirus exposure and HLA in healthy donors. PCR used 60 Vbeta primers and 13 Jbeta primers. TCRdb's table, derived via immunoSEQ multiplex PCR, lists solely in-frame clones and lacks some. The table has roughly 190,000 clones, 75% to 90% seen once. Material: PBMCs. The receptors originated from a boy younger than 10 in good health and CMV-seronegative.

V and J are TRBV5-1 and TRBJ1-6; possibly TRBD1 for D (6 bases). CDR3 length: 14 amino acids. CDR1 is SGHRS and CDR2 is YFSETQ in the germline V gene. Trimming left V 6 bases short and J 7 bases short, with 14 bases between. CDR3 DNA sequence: TGCGCCAGCACCCGGGACATACTAAATTCACCCCTCCACTTT. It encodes CASTRDILNSPLHF.

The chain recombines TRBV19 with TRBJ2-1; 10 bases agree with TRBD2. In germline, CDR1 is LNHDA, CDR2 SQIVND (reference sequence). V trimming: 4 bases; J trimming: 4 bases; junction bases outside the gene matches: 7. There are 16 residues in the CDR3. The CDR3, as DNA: TGTGCCAGTAGTACCATAGCGGGGGGACTTTACAATGAGCAGTTCTTC. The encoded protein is CASSTIAGGLYNEQFF.

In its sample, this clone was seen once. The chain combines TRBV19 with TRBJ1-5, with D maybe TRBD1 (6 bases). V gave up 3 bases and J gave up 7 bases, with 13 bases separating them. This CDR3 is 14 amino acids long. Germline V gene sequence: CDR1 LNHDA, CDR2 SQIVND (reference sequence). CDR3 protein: CASSIATGRQPQHF. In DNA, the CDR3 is TGTGCCAGTAGTATCGCCACAGGGAGACAGCCCCAGCATTTT.

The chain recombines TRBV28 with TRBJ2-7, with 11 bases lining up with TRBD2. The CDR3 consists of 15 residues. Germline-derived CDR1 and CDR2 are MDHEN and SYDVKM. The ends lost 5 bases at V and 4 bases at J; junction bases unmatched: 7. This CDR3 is CASSPTSGSRYEQYF. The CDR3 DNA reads TGTGCCAGCAGTCCCACTAGCGGGAGCCGGTACGAGCAGTACTTC.

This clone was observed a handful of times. The DNA of the CDR3 is TGTGCCAGCAGCAAAGAGACAGGGGCAGGCTCACCCCTCCACTTT. This encodes CASSKETGAGSPLHF. V and J are TRBV2 and TRBJ1-6; TRBD1 matches at 8 bases. Germline assignment: CDR1 SNHLY and CDR2 FYNNEI. Trimming took 6 bases from V and 10 from J; bases not matched to a gene: 11. The CDR3 loop spans 15 amino acids.

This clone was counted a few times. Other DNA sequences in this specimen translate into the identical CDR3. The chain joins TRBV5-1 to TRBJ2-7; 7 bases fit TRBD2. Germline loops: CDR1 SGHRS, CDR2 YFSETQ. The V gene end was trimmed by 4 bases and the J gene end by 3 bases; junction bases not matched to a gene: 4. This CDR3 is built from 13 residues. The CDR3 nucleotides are TGCGCCAGCAGCCTGGGGGGGGGCTACGAGCAGTACTTC. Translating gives CASSLGGGYEQYF.

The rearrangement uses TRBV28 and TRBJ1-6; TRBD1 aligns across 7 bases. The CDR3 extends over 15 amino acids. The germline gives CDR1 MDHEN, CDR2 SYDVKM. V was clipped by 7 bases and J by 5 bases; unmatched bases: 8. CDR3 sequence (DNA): TGTGCCAGCATCTCAGGACAGGCACATAATTCACCCCTCCACTTT. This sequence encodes CASISGQAHNSPLHF.

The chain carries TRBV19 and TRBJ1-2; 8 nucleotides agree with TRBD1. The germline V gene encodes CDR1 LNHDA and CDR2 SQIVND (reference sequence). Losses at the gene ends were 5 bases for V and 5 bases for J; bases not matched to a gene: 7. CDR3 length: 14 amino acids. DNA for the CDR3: TGTGCCAGTAGTCGCACCGGGACAGGATATGGCTACACCTTC. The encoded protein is CASSRTGTGYGYTF. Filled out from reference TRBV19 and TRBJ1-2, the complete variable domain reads DGGITQSPKYLFRKEGQNVTLSCEQNLNHDAMYWYRQDPGQGLRLIYYSQIVNDFQKGDIAEGYSVSREKKESFPLTVTSAQKNPTAFYLCASSRTGTGYGYTFGSGTRLTVV.

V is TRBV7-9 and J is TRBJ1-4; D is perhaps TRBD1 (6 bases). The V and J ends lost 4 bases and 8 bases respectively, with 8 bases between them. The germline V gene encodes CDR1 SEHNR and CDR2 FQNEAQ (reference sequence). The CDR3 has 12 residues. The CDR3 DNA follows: TGTGCCAGCAGCTCTGGGGGCGAAAAACTGTTTTTT. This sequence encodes CASSSGGEKLFF.

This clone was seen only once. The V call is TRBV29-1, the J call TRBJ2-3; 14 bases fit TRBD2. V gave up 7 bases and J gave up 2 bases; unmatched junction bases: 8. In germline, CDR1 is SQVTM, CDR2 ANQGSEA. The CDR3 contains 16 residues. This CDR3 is CSGRLAGGLITDTQYF. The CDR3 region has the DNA TGCAGCGGTAGACTAGCGGGAGGGCTTATCACAGATACGCAGTATTTT.

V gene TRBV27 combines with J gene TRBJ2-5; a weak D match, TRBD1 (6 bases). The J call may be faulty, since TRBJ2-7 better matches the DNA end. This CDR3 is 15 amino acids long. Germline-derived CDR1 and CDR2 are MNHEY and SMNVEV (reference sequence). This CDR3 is CASSSRDTTSYEQYF. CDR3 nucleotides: TGTGCCAGCAGTTCCCGGGACACAACTTCCTACGAGCAGTACTTC.

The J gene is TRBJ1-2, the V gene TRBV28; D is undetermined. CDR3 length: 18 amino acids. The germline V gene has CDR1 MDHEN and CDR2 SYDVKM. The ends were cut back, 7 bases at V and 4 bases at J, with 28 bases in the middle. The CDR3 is CASTPTRGNILSSYGYTF. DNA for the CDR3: TGTGCCAGCACCCCGACCCGCGGAAACATCCTCTCTAGCTATGGCTACACCTTC.

The CDR3 sequence is CASSLGGVTSGNTIYF. The CDR3 DNA sequence: TGTGCCAGCAGCTTAGGGGGAGTTACCTCTGGAAACACCATATATTTT. The gene calls are TRBV7-6 and TRBJ1-3, with D hard to call. Germline CDR1 and CDR2: SGHVS and FNYEAQ. Trimming shortened V by 1 base and J by 0 bases, and 10 bases separated the two germline ends. The CDR3 has 16 amino acids.

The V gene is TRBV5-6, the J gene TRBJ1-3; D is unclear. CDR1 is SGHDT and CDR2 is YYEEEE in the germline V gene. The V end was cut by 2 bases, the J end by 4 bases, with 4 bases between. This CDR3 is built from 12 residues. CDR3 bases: TGTGCCAGCAGCTTACAGGGAAACACCATATATTTT. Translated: CASSLQGNTIYF.

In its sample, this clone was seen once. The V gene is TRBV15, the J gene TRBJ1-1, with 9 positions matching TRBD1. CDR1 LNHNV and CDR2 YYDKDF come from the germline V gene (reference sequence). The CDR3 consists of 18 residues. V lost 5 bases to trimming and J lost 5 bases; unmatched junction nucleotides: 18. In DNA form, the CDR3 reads TGTGCCACCAGCCTCCATCACGGGGGACAGGGAACAGGAACTGAAGCTTTCTTT. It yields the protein CATSLHHGGQGTGTEAFF.

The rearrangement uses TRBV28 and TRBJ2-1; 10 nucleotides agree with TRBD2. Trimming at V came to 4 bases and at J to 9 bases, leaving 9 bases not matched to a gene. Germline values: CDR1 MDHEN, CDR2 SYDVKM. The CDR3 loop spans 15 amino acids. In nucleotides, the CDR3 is TGTGCCAGCAGTTGGGGACTAGCGCGTTTCCCTGAGCAGTTCTTC. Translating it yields CASSWGLARFPEQFF.

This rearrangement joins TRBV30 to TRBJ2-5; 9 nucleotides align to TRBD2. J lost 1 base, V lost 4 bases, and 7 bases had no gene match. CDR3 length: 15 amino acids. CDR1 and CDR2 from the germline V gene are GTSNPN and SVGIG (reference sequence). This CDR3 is CAWNTGTSPQETQYF. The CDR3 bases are TGTGCCTGGAATACCGGGACTAGCCCCCAAGAGACCCAGTACTTC.

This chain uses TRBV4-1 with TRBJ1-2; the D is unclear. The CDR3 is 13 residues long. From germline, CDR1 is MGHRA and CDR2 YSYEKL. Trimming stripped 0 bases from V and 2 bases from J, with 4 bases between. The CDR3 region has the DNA TGCGCCAGCAGCCAAGACAAAAACTATGGCTACACCTTC. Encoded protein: CASSQDKNYGYTF.

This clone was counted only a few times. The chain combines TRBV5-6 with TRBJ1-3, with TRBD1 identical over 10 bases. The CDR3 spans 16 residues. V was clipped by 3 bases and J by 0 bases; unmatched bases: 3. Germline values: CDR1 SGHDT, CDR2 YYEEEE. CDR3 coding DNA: TGTGCCAGCAGCTGGGGACAGGGGAGCTCTGGAAACACCATATATTTT. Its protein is CASSWGQGSSGNTIYF. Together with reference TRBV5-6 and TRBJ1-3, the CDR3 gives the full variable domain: DAGVTQSPTHLIKTRGQQVTLRCSPKSGHDTVSWYQQALGQGPQFIFQYYEEEERQRGNFPDRFSGHQFPNYSSELNVNALLLGDSALYLCASSWGQGSSGNTIYFGEGSWLTVV.

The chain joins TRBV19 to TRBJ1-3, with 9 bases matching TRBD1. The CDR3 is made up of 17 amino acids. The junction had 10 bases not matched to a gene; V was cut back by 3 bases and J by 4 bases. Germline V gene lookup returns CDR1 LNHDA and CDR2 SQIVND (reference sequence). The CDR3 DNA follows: TGTGCCAGTAGTATTCTCCGGGACAGGGAAGAAGGAAACACCATATATTTT. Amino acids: CASSILRDREEGNTIYF.

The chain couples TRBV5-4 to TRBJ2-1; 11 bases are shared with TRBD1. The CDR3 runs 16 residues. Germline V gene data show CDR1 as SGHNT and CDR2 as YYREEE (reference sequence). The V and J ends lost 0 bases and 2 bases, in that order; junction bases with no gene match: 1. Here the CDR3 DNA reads TGTGCCAGCAGCTTGGGGGGACAGGGGGCCTACAATGAGCAGTTCTTC. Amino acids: CASSLGGQGAYNEQFF.

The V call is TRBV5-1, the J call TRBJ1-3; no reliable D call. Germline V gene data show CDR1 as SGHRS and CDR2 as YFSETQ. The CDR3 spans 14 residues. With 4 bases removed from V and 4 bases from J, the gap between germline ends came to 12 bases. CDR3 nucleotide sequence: TGCGCCAGCAGCAGCCGGGAAGCCGGAAACACCATATATTTT. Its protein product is CASSSREAGNTIYF.

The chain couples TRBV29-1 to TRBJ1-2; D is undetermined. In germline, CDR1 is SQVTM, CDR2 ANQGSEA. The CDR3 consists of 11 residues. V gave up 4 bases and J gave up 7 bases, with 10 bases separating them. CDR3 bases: TGCAGCGTTGGGCGGGTGGGTGGCTACACCTTC. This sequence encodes CSVGRVGGYTF.